Below are 5 T cell receptor beta chains sequenced from a single sample in a study of neoadjuvant nivolumab and ipilimumab in lung cancer. The protocol was immunoSEQ multiplex PCR, while the TCRdb copy is restricted to in-frame clones and leaves out a portion. The sample gives tens of thousands of clones, roughly 91% of which show up once; approximately 3.5% is in the top ten. This material consisted of blood, taken before neoadjuvant nivolumab, alone or with ipilimumab. These receptors all stem from an adult with non-small cell lung cancer. Some clones in this sample may be carry-over from other donors' samples.

V usage is TRBV2 and J usage is TRBJ1-1, with D possibly TRBD1 on 6 matching bases. V was pared by 7 bases and J by 2 bases, with 11 bases between. Germline lookup yields CDR1 SNHLY and CDR2 FYNNEI. The CDR3 covers 13 residues. Here the CDR3 DNA reads TGTGCCAGCACTGGACAGACAAACACTGAAGCTTTCTTT. Amino acid sequence: CASTGQTNTEAFF.

The CDR3 nucleotides are TGTGCCAGCTCTAACTCTAGGCCGAGGGCAAGCAGTTCCACCGGGGAGCTGTTTTTT. As protein: CASSNSRPRASSSTGELFF. This rearrangement joins TRBV18 to TRBJ2-2; D is possibly TRBD2 (5 bases). In germline, CDR1 is KGHSH, CDR2 LQKENI. This CDR3 region has 19 residues. The V end lost 6 bases, the J end lost 4 bases, and 27 bases lay between the germline ends.

The gene calls are TRBV18 and TRBJ1-2; maybe TRBD1 (5 bases). Trimming removed 3 bases at V and 8 bases at J, with 13 bases between. The CDR3 length is 13 residues. Per germline, CDR1 KGHSH and CDR2 LQKENI. The CDR3 loop is CASSPGPSEGYTF. DNA for the CDR3: TGTGCCAGCTCACCGGGGCCGTCGGAGGGCTACACCTTC.

The chain recombines TRBV29-1 with TRBJ2-2, with D uncertain. Per the germline V gene, CDR1 is SQVTM and CDR2 is ANQGSEA. The CDR3 extends over 14 amino acids. Deletions cut 4 bases from V and 0 bases from J, with 9 bases between. CDR3: CSVGSHANTGELFF. For the CDR3, the DNA is TGCAGCGTTGGAAGTCACGCGAACACCGGGGAGCTGTTTTTT.

This clone was seen just once. The CDR3 DNA follows: TGTGCCAGCAGCTCTCGGGACACGAACACCGGGGAGCTGTTTTTT. Translated: CASSSRDTNTGELFF. The V and J genes are TRBV11-3 and TRBJ2-2; tentative D call: TRBD1 (6 bases). CDR3 size: 15 residues. CDR1 is SGHNT and CDR2 is YENEEA in the germline V gene. V was shortened by 4 bases and J by 0 bases, with 9 bases between the two germline ends.